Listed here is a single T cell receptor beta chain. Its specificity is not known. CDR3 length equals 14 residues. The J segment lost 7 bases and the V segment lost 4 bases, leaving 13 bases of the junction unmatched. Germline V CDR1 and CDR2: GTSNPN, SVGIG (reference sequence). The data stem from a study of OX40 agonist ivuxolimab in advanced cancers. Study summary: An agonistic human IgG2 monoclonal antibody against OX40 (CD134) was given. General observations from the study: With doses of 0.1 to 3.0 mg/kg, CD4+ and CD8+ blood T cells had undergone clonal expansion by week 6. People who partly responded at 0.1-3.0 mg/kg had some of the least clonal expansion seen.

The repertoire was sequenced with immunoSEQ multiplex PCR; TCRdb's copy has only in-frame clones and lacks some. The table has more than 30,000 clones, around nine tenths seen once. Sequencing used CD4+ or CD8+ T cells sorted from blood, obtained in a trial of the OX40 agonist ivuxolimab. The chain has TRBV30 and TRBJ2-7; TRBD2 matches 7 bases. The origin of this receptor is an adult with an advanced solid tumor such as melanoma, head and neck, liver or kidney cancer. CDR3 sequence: CAWKRGGRLREQYF. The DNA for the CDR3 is TGTGCCTGGAAGCGGGGCGGAAGACTTCGGGAGCAGTACTTC.